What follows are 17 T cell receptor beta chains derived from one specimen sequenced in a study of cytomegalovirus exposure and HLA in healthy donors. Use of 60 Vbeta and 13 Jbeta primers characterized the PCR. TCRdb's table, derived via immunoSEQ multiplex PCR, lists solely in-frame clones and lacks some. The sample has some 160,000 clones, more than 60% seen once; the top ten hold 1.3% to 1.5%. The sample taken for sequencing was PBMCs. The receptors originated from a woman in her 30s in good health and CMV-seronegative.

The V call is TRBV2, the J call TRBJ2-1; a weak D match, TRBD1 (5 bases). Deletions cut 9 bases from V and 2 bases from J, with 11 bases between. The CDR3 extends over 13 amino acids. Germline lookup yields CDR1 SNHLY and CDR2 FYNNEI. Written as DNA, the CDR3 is TGTGCCAGTAGACAGAGTCCCTACAATGAGCAGTTCTTC. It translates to CASRQSPYNEQFF.

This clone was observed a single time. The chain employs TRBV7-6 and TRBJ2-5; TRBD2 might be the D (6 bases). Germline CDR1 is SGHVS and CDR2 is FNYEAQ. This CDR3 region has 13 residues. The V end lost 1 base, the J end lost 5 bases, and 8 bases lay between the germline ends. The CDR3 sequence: CASSLGAGETQYF. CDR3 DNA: TGTGCCAGCAGCTTAGGGGCGGGGGAGACCCAGTACTTC.

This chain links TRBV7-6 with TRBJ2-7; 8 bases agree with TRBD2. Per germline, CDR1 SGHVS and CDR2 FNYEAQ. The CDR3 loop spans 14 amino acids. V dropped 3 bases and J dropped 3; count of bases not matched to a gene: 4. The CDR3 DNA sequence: TGTGCCAGCAGCTTTAGCGGGGAGGGCTACGAGCAGTACTTC. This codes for CASSFSGEGYEQYF.

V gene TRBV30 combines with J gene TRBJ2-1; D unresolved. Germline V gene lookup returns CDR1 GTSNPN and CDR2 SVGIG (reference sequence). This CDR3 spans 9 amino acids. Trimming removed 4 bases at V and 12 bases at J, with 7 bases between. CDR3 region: CAWITGQFF. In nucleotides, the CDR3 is TGTGCCTGGATAACGGGGCAGTTCTTC. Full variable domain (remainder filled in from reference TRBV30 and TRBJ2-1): SQTIHQWPATLVQPVGSPLSLECTVEGTSNPNLYWYRQAAGRGLQLLFYSVGIGQISSEVPQNLSASRPQDRQFILSSKKLLLSDSGFYLCAWITGQFFGPGTRLTVL.

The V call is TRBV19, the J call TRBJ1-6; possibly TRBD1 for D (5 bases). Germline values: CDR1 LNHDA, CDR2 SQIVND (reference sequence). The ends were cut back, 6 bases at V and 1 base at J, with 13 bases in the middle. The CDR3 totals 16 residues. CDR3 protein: CASSMGPSSYNSPLHF. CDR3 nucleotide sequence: TGTGCCAGTAGCATGGGGCCCTCGTCCTATAATTCACCCCTCCACTTT.

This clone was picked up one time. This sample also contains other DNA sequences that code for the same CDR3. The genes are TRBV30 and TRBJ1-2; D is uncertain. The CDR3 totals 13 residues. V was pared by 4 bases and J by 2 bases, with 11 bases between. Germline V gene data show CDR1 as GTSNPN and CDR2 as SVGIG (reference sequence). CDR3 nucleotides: TGTGCCTGGAATCCCGGGGAGAACTATGGCTACACCTTC. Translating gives CAWNPGENYGYTF. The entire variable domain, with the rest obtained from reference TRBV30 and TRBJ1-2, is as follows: SQTIHQWPATLVQPVGSPLSLECTVEGTSNPNLYWYRQAAGRGLQLLFYSVGIGQISSEVPQNLSASRPQDRQFILSSKKLLLSDSGFYLCAWNPGENYGYTFGSGTRLTVV.

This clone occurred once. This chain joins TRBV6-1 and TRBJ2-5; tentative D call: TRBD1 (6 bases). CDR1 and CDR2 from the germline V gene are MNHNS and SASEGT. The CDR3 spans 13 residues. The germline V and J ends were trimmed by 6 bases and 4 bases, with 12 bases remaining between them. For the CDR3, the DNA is TGTGCCAGCAGCTACAGGGACGGAGAGACCCAGTACTTC. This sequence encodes CASSYRDGETQYF.

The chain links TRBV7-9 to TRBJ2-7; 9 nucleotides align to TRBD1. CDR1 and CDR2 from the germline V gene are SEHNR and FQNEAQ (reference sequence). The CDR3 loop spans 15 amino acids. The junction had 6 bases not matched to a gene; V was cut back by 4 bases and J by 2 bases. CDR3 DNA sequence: TGTGCCAGCAGCTCACGGACAGGGGTGGCCTACGAGCAGTACTTC. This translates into CASSSRTGVAYEQYF.

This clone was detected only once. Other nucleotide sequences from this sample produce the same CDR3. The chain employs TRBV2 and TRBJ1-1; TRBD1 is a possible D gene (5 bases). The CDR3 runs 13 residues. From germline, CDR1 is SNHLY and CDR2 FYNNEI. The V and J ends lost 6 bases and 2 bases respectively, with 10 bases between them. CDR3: CASSSGINTEAFF. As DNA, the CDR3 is TGTGCCAGCAGCTCAGGGATAAACACTGAAGCTTTCTTT.

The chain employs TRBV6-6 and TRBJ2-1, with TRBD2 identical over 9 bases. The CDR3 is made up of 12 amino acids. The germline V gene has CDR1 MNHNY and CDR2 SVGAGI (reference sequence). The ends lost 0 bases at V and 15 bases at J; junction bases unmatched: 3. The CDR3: CASSYSGTSPFF. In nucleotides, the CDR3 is TGTGCCAGCAGTTACTCTGGGACTAGCCCGTTCTTC.

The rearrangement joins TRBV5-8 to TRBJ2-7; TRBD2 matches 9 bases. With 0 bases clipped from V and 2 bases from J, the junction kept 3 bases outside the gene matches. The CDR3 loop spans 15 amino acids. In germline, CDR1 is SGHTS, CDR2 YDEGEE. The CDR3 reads CASSLDGGGAYEQYF. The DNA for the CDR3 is TGTGCCAGCAGCTTGGATGGCGGGGGGGCCTACGAGCAGTACTTC.

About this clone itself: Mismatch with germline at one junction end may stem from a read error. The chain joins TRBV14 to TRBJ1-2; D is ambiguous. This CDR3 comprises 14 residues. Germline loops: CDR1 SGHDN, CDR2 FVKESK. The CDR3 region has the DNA TGTGCCAGCAGCCAAGCCACCAGAAAGCAGGTCCCCTCTTGG. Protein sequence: CASSQATRKQVPSW.

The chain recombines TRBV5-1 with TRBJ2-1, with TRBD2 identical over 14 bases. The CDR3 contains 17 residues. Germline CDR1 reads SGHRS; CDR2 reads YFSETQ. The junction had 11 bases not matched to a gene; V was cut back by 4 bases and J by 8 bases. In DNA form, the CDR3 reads TGCGCCAGCAGCCGCAGACTAGCGGGGGGGCCTTCGGATGAGCAGTTCTTC. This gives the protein CASSRRLAGGPSDEQFF.

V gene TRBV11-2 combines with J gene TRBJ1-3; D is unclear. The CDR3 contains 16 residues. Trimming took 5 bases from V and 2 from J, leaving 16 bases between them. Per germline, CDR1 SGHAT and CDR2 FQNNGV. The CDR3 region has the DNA TGTGCCAGCAGCCTAACCCGGGAGATTACTGGAAACACCATATATTTT. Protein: CASSLTREITGNTIYF.

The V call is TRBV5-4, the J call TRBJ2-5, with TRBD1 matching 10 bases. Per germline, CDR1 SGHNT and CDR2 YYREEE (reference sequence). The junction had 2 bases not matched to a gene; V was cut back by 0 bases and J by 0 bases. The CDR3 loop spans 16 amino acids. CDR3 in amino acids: CASSLGQGANQETQYF. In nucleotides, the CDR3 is TGTGCCAGCAGCTTGGGACAGGGGGCGAACCAAGAGACCCAGTACTTC.

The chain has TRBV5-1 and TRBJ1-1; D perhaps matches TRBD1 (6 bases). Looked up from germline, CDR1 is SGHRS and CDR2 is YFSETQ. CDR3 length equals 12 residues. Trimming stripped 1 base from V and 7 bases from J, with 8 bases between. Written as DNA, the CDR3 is TGCGCCAGCAGCTTGCAGGGGAATGAAGCTTTCTTT. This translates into CASSLQGNEAFF.

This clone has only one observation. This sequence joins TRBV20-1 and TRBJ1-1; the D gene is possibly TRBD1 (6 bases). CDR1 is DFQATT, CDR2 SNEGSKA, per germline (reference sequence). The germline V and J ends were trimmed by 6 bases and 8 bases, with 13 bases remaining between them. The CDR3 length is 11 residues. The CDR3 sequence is CSAAPDREAFF. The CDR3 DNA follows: TGCAGTGCCGCCCCCGACAGGGAAGCTTTCTTT.